This TCR beta chain was recorded in a study of lymphopenia after photon versus proton radiotherapy. The CDR3 sequence is 15 residues long. Germline-derived CDR1 and CDR2 are SGHNT and YYREEE (reference sequence). V dropped 4 bases and J dropped 6 bases, with 18 bases sitting between them. Using immunoSEQ multiplex PCR, the repertoire was profiled, and TCRdb retains in-frame clones only, with some absent. Among some 170,000 clones, 75% to 90% were seen once, and the ten largest hold less than 6%. Study-wide points: Proton therapy kept repertoires fairly stable, unlike photons, which gained effector/memory cells. After the lymphocyte nadir, photon-treated repertoires showed oligoclonal expansion, especially of CD8+ Temra cells.

On this clone: Its antigen is not identified.

The specimen was peripheral blood, collected from a patient treated with photon-based radiotherapy. The receptor comes from a man aged 45-60 years with gastric cancer. The chain is built from TRBV5-4 and TRBJ2-3; D may be TRBD1 (5 bases). The DNA of the CDR3 is TGTGCCAGCAGCACCAGACAGCCCCAGGCGGATACGCAGTATTTT. This sequence encodes CASSTRQPQADTQYF.